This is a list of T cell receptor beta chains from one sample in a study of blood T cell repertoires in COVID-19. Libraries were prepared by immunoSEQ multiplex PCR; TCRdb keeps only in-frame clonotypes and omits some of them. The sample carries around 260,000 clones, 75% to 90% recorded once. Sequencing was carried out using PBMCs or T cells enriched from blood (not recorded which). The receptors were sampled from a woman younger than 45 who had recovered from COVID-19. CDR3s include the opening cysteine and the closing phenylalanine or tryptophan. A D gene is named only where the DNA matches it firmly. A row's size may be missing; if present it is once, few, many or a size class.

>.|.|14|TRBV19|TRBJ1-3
TGTGCCAGTAGCCTGACAAGCTCTGGAAACACCATATATTTT
CASSLTSSGNTIYF
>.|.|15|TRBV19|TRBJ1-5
TGTGCCAGTAACCAGGGGTCGGAGCTTCTTCAGCCCCAGCATTTT
CASNQGSELLQPQHF
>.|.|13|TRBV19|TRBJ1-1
TGTGCCAGTAGTCCCCGGGGTTACACTGAAGCTTTCTTT
CASSPRGYTEAFF
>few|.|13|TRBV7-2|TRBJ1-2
TGTGCCAGCAGTTCCGGGGGATACTATGGCTACACCTTC
CASSSGGYYGYTF
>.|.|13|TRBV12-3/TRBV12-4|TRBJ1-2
TGTGCCAGCAGTTTTCAGGGAATCTATGGCTACACCTTC
CASSFQGIYGYTF
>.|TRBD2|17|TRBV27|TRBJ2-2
TGTGCCAGCAGTTCCCCGGGACTAGCGGGGGCCACCGGGGAGCTGTTTTTT
CASSSPGLAGATGELFF
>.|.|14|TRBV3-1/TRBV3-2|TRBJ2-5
TGTGCCAGCAGCCAAGCAGGGTTTGGAGAGACCCAGTACTTC
CASSQAGFGETQYF
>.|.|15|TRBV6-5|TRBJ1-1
TGTGCCAGCAGTTACTTAACAGGGAGCGACACTGAAGCTTTCTTT
CASSYLTGSDTEAFF
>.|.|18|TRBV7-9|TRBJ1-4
TGTGCCACCAGAGAACGACAGGCACAAACAGTACCTTGGGAAAAACTGTTTTTT
CATRERQAQTVPWEKLFF
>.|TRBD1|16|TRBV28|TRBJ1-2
TGTGCCAGCAGCCCTTGGCGGGACAGGTTATATCGGGGCTACACCTTC
CASSPWRDRLYRGYTF
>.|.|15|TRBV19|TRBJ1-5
TGTGCCAGTGAACCGACACCTTATAGCAATCAGCCCCAGCATTTT
CASEPTPYSNQPQHF
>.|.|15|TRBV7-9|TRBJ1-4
TGTGCCAGCAGCCCAACGGAGGGCCCAGGGGAAAAACTGTTTTTT
CASSPTEGPGEKLFF
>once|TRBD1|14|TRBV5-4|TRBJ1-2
TGTGCCAGCAGGGAACAGGGGGCAAACTATGGCTACACCTTC
CASREQGANYGYTF
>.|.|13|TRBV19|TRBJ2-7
TGTGCCAGCGGGACAAGAAGCTCCTACGAGCAGTACTTC
CASGTRSSYEQYF
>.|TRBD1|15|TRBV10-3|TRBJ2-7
TGTGCCATGGGGGACAGAGAAAACACCCCCTACGAGCAGTACTTC
CAMGDRENTPYEQYF
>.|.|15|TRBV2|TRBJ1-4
TGTGCCAGCAGTCCCGGGACATTTGGGGGGGGAAAACTGTTTTTT
CASSPGTFGGGKLFF
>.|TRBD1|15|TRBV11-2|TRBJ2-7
TGTGCCAGCAGCCCCCGGACAGGGAGAATATACGAGCAGTACTTC
CASSPRTGRIYEQYF
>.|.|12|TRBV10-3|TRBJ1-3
TGTGCCATCAGGGGCCCTGGAAACACCATATATTTT
CAIRGPGNTIYF
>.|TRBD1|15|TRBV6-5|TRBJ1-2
TGTGCCAGCAGTTACGATGGAGGGACAGGGACAGGCTACACCTTC
CASSYDGGTGTGYTF
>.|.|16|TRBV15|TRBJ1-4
TGTGCCACCAGCAGAGATAGGGAGGAGACTAATGAAAAACTGTTTTTT
CATSRDREETNEKLFF
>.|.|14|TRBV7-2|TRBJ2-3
TGTGCCAGCAGCCCACAGGTTTTCACAGATACGCAGTATTTT
CASSPQVFTDTQYF
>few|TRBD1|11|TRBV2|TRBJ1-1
TGTGCCAGCAGGAAGACAGGGGAAGCTTTCTTT
CASRKTGEAFF
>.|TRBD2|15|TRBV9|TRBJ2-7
TGTGCCAGCAGCCCTTCCCTTAGCGGGACCCACGAGCAGTACTTC
CASSPSLSGTHEQYF
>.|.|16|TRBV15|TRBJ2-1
TGTGCCACCAGCAGAGATAAGGGGGTGATGATCTGGGAGCAGTTCTTC
CATSRDKGVMIWEQFF
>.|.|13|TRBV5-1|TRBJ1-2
TGCGCCAGCAGCTTGGAACAGGGTCGGGGCTACACCTTC
CASSLEQGRGYTF
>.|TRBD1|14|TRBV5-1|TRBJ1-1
TGCGCCAGCACAGATCCCGACAGGGGTACTGAAGCTTTCTTT
CASTDPDRGTEAFF
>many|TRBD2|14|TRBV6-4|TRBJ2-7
TGTGCCAGCAGGGGTTGGCTAGCGGGTTACGAGCAGTACTTC
CASRGWLAGYEQYF
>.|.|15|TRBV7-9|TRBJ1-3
TGTGCCAGCAGCTTGCCCGGGGTTACTGGAAACATCATATATTTT
CASSLPGVTGNIIYF
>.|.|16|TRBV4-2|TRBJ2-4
TGTGCCAGCAGCCAAACGGACAGCCTCGGGAAAAACATTCAGTACTTC
CASSQTDSLGKNIQYF
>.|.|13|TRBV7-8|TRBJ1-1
TGTGCCAGCAGCCCTTACCGGGGCACTGAAGCTTTCTTT
CASSPYRGTEAFF
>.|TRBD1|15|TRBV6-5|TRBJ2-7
TGTGCCAGCAGCTCGAGACAGGGGAACTCCTACGAGCAGTACTTC
CASSSRQGNSYEQYF
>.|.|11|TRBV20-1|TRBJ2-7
TGCAGTGCTCCTGGGCCCTCCGAGCAGTACTTC
CSAPGPSEQYF
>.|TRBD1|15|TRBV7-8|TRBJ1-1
TGTGCCAGCAGCATTACGACAGGGGGGCTCACTGAAGCTTTCTTT
CASSITTGGLTEAFF
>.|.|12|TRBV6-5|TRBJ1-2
TGTGCCAGCAGTTACGGGGGGGGAGGCTACACCTTC
CASSYGGGGYTF
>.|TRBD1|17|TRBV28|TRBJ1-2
TGTGCCAGCAGGTTCCCCCCCCCGGGACAGGGGAGGTATGGCTACACCTTC
CASRFPPPGQGRYGYTF
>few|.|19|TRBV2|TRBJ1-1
TGTGCCAGCGATCAACCTATAACCTCCCTTTATCAAGGAGGATTCGGAGATTTCTTT
CASDQPITSLYQGGFGDFF
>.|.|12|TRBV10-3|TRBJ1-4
TGTGCCATCAGTGATCCTCCTAGCAAGCTGTTTTTT
CAISDPPSKLFF
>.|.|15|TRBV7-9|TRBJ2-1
TGTGCCTCAGCCCAGGACAGTAGCTCCTACAATGAGCAGTTCTTC
CASAQDSSSYNEQFF
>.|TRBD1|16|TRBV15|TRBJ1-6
TGTGCCACCAGCAGGCGTCTTGGACAGGGTGACTCACCCCTCCACTTT
CATSRRLGQGDSPLHF
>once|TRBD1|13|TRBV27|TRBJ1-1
TGTGCCAGCAGTATAGGGACAGGGTCTGAAGCTTTCTTT
CASSIGTGSEAFF
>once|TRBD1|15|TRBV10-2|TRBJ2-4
TGCGCCAGCAGTGAGTATAGGACAGGGAGAAACATTCAGTACTTC
CASSEYRTGRNIQYF
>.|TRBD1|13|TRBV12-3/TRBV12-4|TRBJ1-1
TGTGCCAGCAAACACAGGGGCTCCCCGGAAGCTTTCTTT
CASKHRGSPEAFF
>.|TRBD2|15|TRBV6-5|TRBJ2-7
TGTGCCAGCAGTTACGGGCTAGCGGGCTCCTACGAGCAGTACTTC
CASSYGLAGSYEQYF
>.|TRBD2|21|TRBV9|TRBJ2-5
TGTGCCAGCAGCCCCCTTTGGGGGAGACTAGCGGGGGGCGCAGTACAAGAGACCCAGTACTTC
CASSPLWGRLAGGAVQETQYF
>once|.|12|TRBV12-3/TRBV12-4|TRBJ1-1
TGTGCCAGCAGTTGGGGGGGTGCTGAAGCTTTCTTT
CASSWGGAEAFF
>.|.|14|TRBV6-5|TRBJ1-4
TGTGCCAGCAGTTATTCGGGGAATAATGAAAAACTGTTTTTT
CASSYSGNNEKLFF
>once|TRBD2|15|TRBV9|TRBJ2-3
TGTGCCAGCAGCCACTATGGGGGGGTCTCAGATACGCAGTATTTT
CASSHYGGVSDTQYF
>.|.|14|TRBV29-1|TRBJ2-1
TGCAGCGCCCACCCTGCCGGCTCCTACAATGAGCAGTTCTTC
CSAHPAGSYNEQFF
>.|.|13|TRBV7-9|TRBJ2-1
TGTGCCAGCAGCTTATTAAGCGGCAATGAGCAGTTCTTC
CASSLLSGNEQFF
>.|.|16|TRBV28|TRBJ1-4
TGTGCCAGCAGTCTCGGCCCGACAGTGGCTAATGAAAAACTGTTTTTT
CASSLGPTVANEKLFF
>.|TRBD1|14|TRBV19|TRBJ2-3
TGTGCCAGTAGTCCAGGGGGCGCGACAGATACGCAGTATTTT
CASSPGGATDTQYF
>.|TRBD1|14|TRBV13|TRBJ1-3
TGTGCCAGCAATGGTAGGGGGCCTGGAAACACCATATATTTT
CASNGRGPGNTIYF
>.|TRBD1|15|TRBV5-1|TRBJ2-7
TGCGCCAGCAGCTTGGTCGCGGACAGGGGCTACGAGCAGTACTTC
CASSLVADRGYEQYF
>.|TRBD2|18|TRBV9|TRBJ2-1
TGTGCCAGCAGCCCCAGGGGGGTAGCGGGAGCGATTTACAATGAGCAGTTCTTC
CASSPRGVAGAIYNEQFF
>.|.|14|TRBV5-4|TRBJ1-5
TGTGCCAGCAGCTTGACAGGTAGCAATCAGCCCCAGCATTTT
CASSLTGSNQPQHF